The following is a T cell receptor beta chain sequence with its context. The antigen is undetermined. The time point is: after dendritic cell vaccination, including at tumor progression/relapse. Using immunoSEQ multiplex PCR, the repertoire was profiled, and TCRdb retains in-frame clones only, with some absent. The data contain 90,000 to 95,000 clones, more than 80% of them singletons. This entry is derived from a study of glioma-infiltrating T cells after dendritic cell vaccination. General study points: Longer survival after dendritic cell vaccination followed higher pretreatment TIL content.

Germline lookup yields CDR1 PRHDT and CDR2 FYEKMQ (reference sequence). This CDR3 contains 14 residues. V shed 3 bases and J 5 bases; nucleotides not matched to a gene: 3. This sequence originates from a human donor with glioblastoma. The sequencing used blood, collected after dendritic cell vaccination. The chain employs TRBV13 and TRBJ1-5; 8 nucleotides match TRBD1. CDR3 in amino acids: CASSFGQGYQPQHF. The CDR3 nucleotides are TGTGCCAGCAGCTTCGGACAGGGATATCAGCCCCAGCATTTT.